This passage covers 30 T cell receptor beta chains from one sample sequenced in a study of CD8 T cells in Susac syndrome. The RNA input was roughly 0.45 to 1 ug, and it was reverse transcribed with random hexamers. TCRdb itself ran the immunoSEQ multiplex PCR reads through MiXCR, one entry per CDR3 protein. The data show about 240,000 distinct CDR3 sequences, approximately 95% seen once. Material: CD4+ T cells from PBMCs. The receptor set was obtained from a human donor with Susac syndrome.

The rearrangement links TRBV20-1 to TRBJ1-3; a possible D gene is TRBD1 (6 bases). CDR1 DFQATT and CDR2 SNEGSKA come from the germline V gene (reference sequence). Trimming left V 5 bases short and J 4 bases short, with 15 bases between. This CDR3 spans 14 amino acids. CDR3 residues: CSAFVPGEGNTIYF. The CDR3, as DNA: TGCAGTGCTTTTGTCCCAGGGGAAGGAAACACCATATATTTT.

The chain links TRBV29-1 to TRBJ1-2; unclear D gene. The CDR3 sequence is 13 residues long. Germline V gene sequence: CDR1 SQVTM, CDR2 ANQGSEA. V dropped 7 bases and J dropped 3 bases, with 15 bases sitting between them. The CDR3 loop reads CSAGTRFDYGYTF. Here the CDR3 DNA reads TGCAGCGCCGGAACTAGGTTCGACTATGGCTACACCTTC.

The chain recombines TRBV30 with TRBJ1-2; no reliable D call. Trimming took 1 base from V and 1 from J, leaving 13 bases between them. The CDR3 has 15 residues. Germline V CDR1 and CDR2: GTSNPN, SVGIG (reference sequence). The chain's CDR3 is CAWSGRTGINYGYTF. Written as DNA, the CDR3 is TGTGCCTGGAGTGGCCGGACGGGGATTAACTATGGCTACACCTTC.

This chain links TRBV5-4 with TRBJ2-7, with a tentative D call TRBD1 (5 bases). The CDR3 is 15 residues long. Germline CDR1 is SGHNT and CDR2 is YYREEE (reference sequence). Trimming pared 5 bases from V and 3 bases from J, leaving 18 bases between. The CDR3 is CASSTGLPLVYEQYF. The CDR3 DNA reads as TGTGCCAGCAGTACAGGCCTTCCCCTCGTCTACGAGCAGTACTTC.

Regarding this clonotype: A junction boundary mismatches the germline segment, possibly from a read error. The chain combines TRBV4-2 with TRBJ2-1; no firm D call. Per the germline V gene, CDR1 is LGHNA and CDR2 is YNFKEQ. This CDR3 is 17 amino acids long. CDR3 nucleotides: TGTGCCAGCACCCAAGAATATATGTGGGCCACCTACAATGAGCAGTTCTTC. Encoded protein: CASTQEYMWATYNEQFF.

The rearrangement uses TRBV19 and TRBJ2-1; TRBD2 matches at 11 bases. The CDR3 runs to 16 residues. V shed 6 bases, J shed 5 bases, and the junction held 9 bases outside the gene matches. In germline, CDR1 is LNHDA, CDR2 SQIVND (reference sequence). In nucleotides, the CDR3 is TGTGCCAGTAGACCCTCCCGACTAGCGGGGAACAATGAGCAGTTCTTC. This codes for CASRPSRLAGNNEQFF.

This clonotype was counted a single time. This chain joins TRBV11-1 and TRBJ2-1, with D possibly TRBD1 on 6 matching bases. The length of the CDR3 is 15 residues. The V gene's germline CDR1 is SGHAT and CDR2 FQDESV (reference sequence). Trimming shortened V by 5 bases and J by 15 bases, and 26 bases separated the two germline ends. The chain's CDR3 is CASSRWDIAGGRWFF. The CDR3 region has the DNA TGTGCCAGCAGCCGTTGGGACATCGCGGGTGGTCGTTGGTTCTTC.

The V and J genes are TRBV5-4 and TRBJ1-1; possible D gene TRBD1, 5 bases. The CDR3 runs to 14 residues. Germline V CDR1 and CDR2: SGHNT, YYREEE (reference sequence). The V gene lost 7 bases and the J gene lost 1 base, with 14 bases spanning the gap. DNA for the CDR3: TGTGCCAGCGGCACGGGGCAAACGAACACTGAAGCTTTCTTT. Protein sequence: CASGTGQTNTEAFF.

This clonotype was recorded once. This chain uses TRBV7-9 with TRBJ2-4, with D uncertain. Between the trimmed V and J ends, which lost 4 bases and 1 base, there was a span of 2 bases. From germline, CDR1 is SEHNR and CDR2 FQNEAQ (reference sequence). CDR3 size: 12 residues. CDR3 nucleotide sequence: TGTGCCAGCAGCTCGGCCAAAAACATTCAGTACTTC. It translates to CASSSAKNIQYF.

V gene TRBV20-1 combines with J gene TRBJ1-2; D unclear. The V gene's germline CDR1 is DFQATT and CDR2 SNEGSKA (reference sequence). The ends were cut back, 3 bases at V and 4 bases at J, with 9 bases in the middle. The CDR3 is made up of 12 amino acids. CDR3 nucleotides: TGCAGTGCTAGCATACAGACCTATGGCTACACCTTC. Its protein product is CSASIQTYGYTF.

The rearrangement joins TRBV9 to TRBJ1-2; 7 nucleotides agree with TRBD1. CDR1 SGDLS and CDR2 YYNGEE come from the germline V gene. Trimming removed 3 bases from V and 0 bases from J; junction bases left unmatched: 20. The CDR3 spans 20 residues. Here the CDR3 reads CASSAGDRAGDIQANYGYTF. The DNA for the CDR3 is TGTGCCAGCAGCGCGGGAGACAGGGCAGGGGATATACAAGCTAACTATGGCTACACCTTC.

V usage is TRBV7-6 and J usage is TRBJ2-4; D call uncertain. The CDR3 runs to 14 residues. Trimming left V 6 bases short and J 5 bases short, with 14 bases between. Germline V gene lookup returns CDR1 SGHVS and CDR2 FNYEAQ. The CDR3 DNA is TGTGCCAGCAGTCCCACGTTGACCCAAAACATTCAGTACTTC. This translates into CASSPTLTQNIQYF.

V and J are TRBV28 and TRBJ2-4, with D possibly matching TRBD2 (6 bases). This CDR3 comprises 15 residues. The V end was cut by 4 bases, the J end by 1 base, with 11 bases between. Germline values: CDR1 MDHEN, CDR2 SYDVKM. This CDR3 is CASSSPAGAKNIQYF. DNA of the CDR3: TGTGCCAGCAGTTCCCCCGCGGGGGCCAAAAACATTCAGTACTTC.

This chain joins TRBV12-3 or TRBV12-4 and TRBJ1-1; D remains unclear. CDR3 length equals 13 residues. Trimming cost V 6 bases and J 1 base, with 9 bases left between them. DNA of the CDR3: TGTGCCAGCAGCCGGGCCTGGAACACTGAAGCTTTCTTT. As protein: CASSRAWNTEAFF.

The chain joins TRBV28 to TRBJ2-5; D is perhaps TRBD1 or TRBD2 (6 bases each). From germline, CDR1 is MDHEN and CDR2 SYDVKM. CDR3 size: 16 residues. The V gene lost 3 bases and the J gene lost 4 bases, with 18 bases spanning the gap. The CDR3 is CASSFGGQGRGETQYF. The CDR3, as DNA: TGTGCCAGCAGTTTCGGGGGCCAGGGACGGGGAGAGACCCAGTACTTC. The entire variable domain, with the rest obtained from reference TRBV28 and TRBJ2-5, is as follows: DVKVTQSSRYLVKRTGEKVFLECVQDMDHENMFWYRQDPGLGLRLIYFSYDVKMKEKGDIPEGYSVSREKKERFSLILESASTNQTSMYLCASSFGGQGRGETQYFGPGTRLLVL.

The chain's CDR3 is CASSQQVGSYEQYF. CDR3 nucleotides: TGTGCCAGCAGCCAACAGGTCGGCTCCTACGAGCAGTACTTC. This sequence joins TRBV3-1 and TRBJ2-7; unclear D gene. V lost 2 bases to trimming and J lost 0 bases, with 8 bases between them. The germline CDR1 and CDR2 sequences are LGHDT and YNNKEL (reference sequence). The CDR3 has 14 amino acids.

This clonotype was recorded once. The chain combines TRBV13 with TRBJ1-2; 9 positions agree with TRBD1. The germline gives CDR1 PRHDT, CDR2 FYEKMQ (reference sequence). The CDR3 sequence is 16 residues long. With V trimmed by 5 bases and J by 4 bases, 11 bases remained unmatched. The CDR3 DNA sequence: TGTGCCAGCAGCCAGGGACAGGGAGTAGGTAGCTATGGCTACACCTTC. Translating gives CASSQGQGVGSYGYTF. The whole variable domain, remainder taken from reference TRBV13 and TRBJ1-2, is AAGVIQSPRHLIKEKRETATLKCYPIPRHDTVYWYQQGPGQDPQFLISFYEKMQSDKGSIPDRFSAQQFSDYHSELNMSSLELGDSALYFCASSQGQGVGSYGYTFGSGTRLTVV.

The V and J genes are TRBV5-6 and TRBJ2-7; 7 bases align to TRBD1. The J segment lost 4 bases and the V segment lost 1 base, leaving 8 bases of the junction unmatched. CDR1 is SGHDT, CDR2 YYEEEE, per germline. The CDR3 has 15 amino acids. CDR3 protein: CASSLFGTDRYEQYF. The CDR3 nucleotides are TGTGCCAGCAGCTTGTTCGGGACAGATCGTTACGAGCAGTACTTC.

The rearrangement joins TRBV9 to TRBJ1-5, with D unresolved. Germline V gene lookup returns CDR1 SGDLS and CDR2 YYNGEE. V was trimmed by 4 bases and J by 10 bases, leaving 12 bases between them. The CDR3 sequence is 12 residues long. CDR3 sequence (DNA): TGTGCCAGCAGCACCATCAGTGGTCCCCAGCATTTT. This encodes CASSTISGPQHF.

The V and J genes are TRBV20-1 and TRBJ2-5; D not resolved. Deletions cut 7 bases from V and 5 bases from J, with 14 bases between. In germline, CDR1 is DFQATT, CDR2 SNEGSKA (reference sequence). CDR3 length: 12 residues. CDR3 DNA sequence: TGCAGTGTCGCCAGCCATTGGGAGACCCAGTACTTC. Translated, it gives CSVASHWETQYF.

The chain joins TRBV29-1 to TRBJ2-7; no clear D gene. The CDR3 is 11 residues long. Trimming took off 4 bases at V and 4 bases at J, with 8 bases between the two ends. CDR1 is SQVTM, CDR2 ANQGSEA, per germline. DNA of the CDR3: TGCAGCGTTGTCTTGACTTACGAGCAGTACTTC. The encoded protein is CSVVLTYEQYF.

A single count supports this clonotype. CDR3 loop: CASRTGSTEAFF. The CDR3 DNA reads as TGCGCCAGCAGGACAGGGAGCACTGAAGCTTTCTTT. This sequence joins TRBV4-1 and TRBJ1-1; 7 bases align to TRBD1. Germline values: CDR1 MGHRA, CDR2 YSYEKL. The V and J ends lost 6 bases and 4 bases, in that order; junction bases with no gene match: 2. CDR3 length: 12 amino acids.

The chain is built from TRBV20-1 and TRBJ2-1; 7 bases match TRBD2. Germline lookup yields CDR1 DFQATT and CDR2 SNEGSKA (reference sequence). Losses at the gene ends were 5 bases for V and 8 bases for J; bases not matched to a gene: 9. The CDR3 loop spans 13 amino acids. This chain's CDR3 is CSAAGGGADEQFF. In nucleotides, the CDR3 is TGCAGTGCTGCGGGCGGGGGAGCGGATGAGCAGTTCTTC.

CDR3 sequence reads: CASSPGFYNGYTF. The CDR3 DNA is TGTGCCAGCTCCCCAGGGTTCTACAATGGCTACACCTTC. The J gene is TRBJ1-2, the V gene TRBV18; tentatively, D is TRBD1 (5 bases). There are 13 residues in the CDR3. Germline CDR1 KGHSH, CDR2 LQKENI. Trimming cost V 6 bases and J 6 bases, with 14 bases left between them.

The V gene is TRBV11-2, the J gene TRBJ2-1, with no clear D. Germline CDR1 is SGHAT and CDR2 is FQNNGV. The CDR3 extends over 11 amino acids. V gave up 4 bases and J gave up 9 bases, with 7 bases separating them. The CDR3 DNA reads as TGTGCCAGCAGCTCCTTCGGTGAGCAGTTCTTC. Protein product: CASSSFGEQFF.

This chain uses TRBV20-1 with TRBJ2-1; TRBD1 matches 9 bases. Trimming took 6 bases from V and 7 from J; bases not matched to a gene: 10. The CDR3 runs 14 residues. Germline-derived CDR1 and CDR2 are DFQATT and SNEGSKA (reference sequence). The CDR3: CSAEGDRVRNEQFF. The CDR3 DNA reads as TGCAGTGCCGAGGGGGACAGGGTGCGTAATGAGCAGTTCTTC.

This chain joins TRBV7-2 and TRBJ1-1; no definite D call. The CDR3 length is 14 residues. CDR1 is SGHTA and CDR2 is FQGNSA in the germline V gene. Trimming took off 5 bases at V and 4 bases at J, with 14 bases between the two ends. CDR3 bases: TGTGCCAGCAGCCTACAAGGACGGATCACTGAAGCTTTCTTT. Protein sequence: CASSLQGRITEAFF.

The V gene is TRBV24-1, the J gene TRBJ1-4; TRBD1 matches 12 bases. V was pared by 6 bases and J by 6 bases, with 10 bases of the junction left unmatched. CDR1 and CDR2 from the germline V gene are KGHDR and SFDVKD. This CDR3 has 17 amino acids. CDR3 loop: CATSPGQGALGHEKLFF. The CDR3 DNA sequence: TGTGCCACCAGTCCGGGACAGGGGGCCCTAGGTCATGAAAAACTGTTTTTT.

The V call is TRBV20-1, the J call TRBJ1-5; TRBD1 is a possible D gene (5 bases). The ends were cut back, 3 bases at V and 3 bases at J, with 21 bases in the middle. The CDR3 extends over 17 amino acids. Per the germline V gene, CDR1 is DFQATT and CDR2 is SNEGSKA (reference sequence). The CDR3 nucleotides are TGCAGTGCTAGTATGGGAATGCAGGGACTTAACAATCAGCCCCAGCATTTT. Translated, it gives CSASMGMQGLNNQPQHF.

The chain employs TRBV9 and TRBJ1-2; D uncertain. The CDR3 consists of 15 residues. Trimming stripped 0 bases from V and 4 bases from J, with 13 bases between. From germline, CDR1 is SGDLS and CDR2 YYNGEE. CDR3 sequence: CASSVDALSGYGYTF. CDR3 DNA: TGTGCCAGCAGCGTAGATGCGTTATCTGGCTATGGCTACACCTTC.